Below, 26 T cell receptor beta chains from the same sample are listed, as sequenced in a study of T cells in Graves' hyperthyroidism and ophthalmopathy. Amplification of TCR beta CDR3 regions used RNA as the template. The TCR CDR3 was amplified in a first-round RT-PCR using the HTBI primer set. MiXCR, applied by TCRdb to the multiplex PCR reads, yields one record per CDR3 protein. The repertoire consists of 300,000 to 500,000 distinct CDR3 sequences, with more than 12% occurring once and the leading ten covering 28%. Sequenced: blood. The receptors stem from a man over 45 with Graves' ophthalmopathy.

This clonotype showed up just a few times. The rearrangement links TRBV30 to TRBJ1-2, with D unclear. V was clipped by 1 base and J by 2 bases, with 8 bases between them. The CDR3 length is 13 residues. The germline CDR1 and CDR2 sequences are GTSNPN and SVGIG (reference sequence). The CDR3 protein is CAWSENANYGYTF. In DNA form, the CDR3 reads TGTGCCTGGAGTGAGAATGCGAACTATGGCTACACCTTC.

This clonotype has ten or more counts. The chain recombines TRBV2 with TRBJ1-5; D gene uncertain. The CDR3 totals 15 residues. CDR1 is SNHLY, CDR2 FYNNEI, per germline. V was pared by 4 bases and J by 6 bases, with 16 bases between. The CDR3 sequence is CASSAGKGNGQPQHF. The CDR3 bases are TGTGCCAGCAGTGCGGGTAAAGGGAACGGTCAGCCCCAGCATTTT.

This clonotype was picked up a small number of times. V is TRBV27 and J is TRBJ2-5, with 8 bases matching TRBD2. The CDR3 extends over 13 amino acids. The germline CDR1 and CDR2 sequences are MNHEY and SMNVEV (reference sequence). V shed 3 bases, J shed 13 bases, and the junction held 10 bases outside the gene matches. CDR3 nucleotides: TGTGCCAGCAGTTTTGGCGTCGGGGGGGGATGGTACTTC. Translation gives CASSFGVGGGWYF.

This clonotype appeared many times. The chain combines TRBV12-3 or TRBV12-4 with TRBJ1-5; possibly TRBD1 for D (5 bases). V was pared by 6 bases and J by 0 bases, with 12 bases between. This CDR3 region has 15 residues. The CDR3 here is CASSVDSYSNQPQHF. Written as DNA, the CDR3 is TGTGCCAGCAGCGTAGACAGTTATAGCAATCAGCCCCAGCATTTT.

This clonotype was recorded at least ten times. This chain connects TRBV12-3 or TRBV12-4 to TRBJ2-1; 14 positions agree with TRBD2. This CDR3 is built from 16 residues. Trimming removed 6 bases from V and 4 bases from J; junction bases left unmatched: 5. This CDR3 is CASRPGTSGSYNEQFF. The CDR3 DNA is TGTGCCAGCAGGCCCGGGACTAGCGGGAGTTACAATGAGCAGTTCTTC.

This clonotype was counted many times. The chain joins TRBV20-1 to TRBJ2-3, with TRBD2 identical over 12 bases. Losses at the gene ends were 4 bases for V and 7 bases for J; bases not matched to a gene: 9. The germline gives CDR1 DFQATT, CDR2 SNEGSKA (reference sequence). The CDR3 consists of 15 residues. The CDR3 DNA follows: TGCAGTGCTAACCCCCTAGCGGGGGGGGGGAATACGCAGTATTTT. Translating it yields CSANPLAGGGNTQYF.

This clonotype has ten or more counts. The chain carries TRBV24-1 and TRBJ2-1; no firm D call. Germline lookup yields CDR1 KGHDR and CDR2 SFDVKD. The germline V and J ends were trimmed by 2 bases and 4 bases, with 17 bases remaining between them. This CDR3 has 17 amino acids. The CDR3 spells CATSDSTPIPPYNEQFF. CDR3 sequence (DNA): TGTGCCACCAGTGATTCTACACCTATTCCCCCTTACAATGAGCAGTTCTTC.

This clonotype was detected ten times or more. The DNA of the CDR3 is TGTGCCAGCAGCAGCACCGGGACAGCGAACACTGAAGCTTTCTTT. As protein: CASSSTGTANTEAFF. V is TRBV5-6 and J is TRBJ1-1; 7 bases align to TRBD1. The CDR3 loop spans 15 amino acids. Unmatched junction bases numbered 7, after V lost 4 bases and J lost 1 base. Germline CDR1 reads SGHDT; CDR2 reads YYEEEE.

The chain links TRBV20-1 to TRBJ2-7; the match to TRBD2 covers 8 bases. Germline CDR1 reads DFQATT; CDR2 reads SNEGSKA (reference sequence). V was pared by 3 bases and J by 2 bases, with 6 bases of the junction left unmatched. CDR3 length: 14 amino acids. The CDR3 region has the DNA TGCAGTGCTAGCCTCACTAGCGGCCCCTACGAGCAGTACTTC. Translated, it gives CSASLTSGPYEQYF.

CDR3 in DNA: TGTGCCTCCTTATCCTTACAGGGGCCCTACACAGATACGCAGTATTTT. Protein product: CASLSLQGPYTDTQYF. The chain links TRBV28 to TRBJ2-3; TRBD1 matches at 7 bases. The J segment lost 2 bases and the V segment lost 11 bases, leaving 16 bases of the junction unmatched. Per the germline V gene, CDR1 is MDHEN and CDR2 is SYDVKM. The CDR3 totals 16 residues.

V and J are TRBV5-1 and TRBJ2-5; D is perhaps TRBD1 or TRBD2 (5 bases each). This CDR3 region has 14 residues. Trimming removed 3 bases at V and 5 bases at J, with 14 bases between. The germline CDR1 and CDR2 sequences are SGHRS and YFSETQ. In DNA form, the CDR3 reads TGCGCCAGCAGCTCGGGACGGGTCGGGGAGACCCAGTACTTC. Its protein product is CASSSGRVGETQYF.

This clonotype appeared many times. The chain recombines TRBV29-1 with TRBJ2-3; 8 nucleotides match TRBD2. V trimming: 6 bases; J trimming: 5 bases; junction bases outside the gene matches: 7. The CDR3 has 13 amino acids. In germline, CDR1 is SQVTM, CDR2 ANQGSEA. CDR3 in DNA: TGCAGCGTGAACAAGCGGGAGAGAGATACGCAGTATTTT. It specifies CSVNKRERDTQYF.

This clonotype was seen ten or more times. The chain links TRBV24-1 to TRBJ1-1; D is perhaps TRBD1 (5 bases). CDR1 KGHDR and CDR2 SFDVKD come from the germline V gene. Trimming took off 7 bases at V and 4 bases at J, with 15 bases between the two ends. The CDR3 length is 14 residues. The chain's CDR3 is CATSTGTGGTEAFF. For the CDR3, the DNA is TGTGCCACCAGCACCGGGACCGGGGGCACTGAAGCTTTCTTT.

The sample holds many counts of this clonotype. The chain has TRBV20-1 and TRBJ2-7, with 9 bases that match TRBD1. J lost 6 bases, V lost 4 bases, and 10 bases had no gene match. Per the germline V gene, CDR1 is DFQATT and CDR2 is SNEGSKA (reference sequence). The CDR3 is 14 amino acids. CDR3 in DNA: TGCAGTGCTATGCACAGGGGGCAACCCGTCGAGCAGTACTTC. This encodes CSAMHRGQPVEQYF.

This clonotype occurred many times. V gene TRBV7-9 combines with J gene TRBJ1-1; the match to TRBD1 covers 7 bases. V trimming: 3 bases; J trimming: 1 base; junction bases outside the gene matches: 11. Germline V gene data show CDR1 as SEHNR and CDR2 as FQNEAQ (reference sequence). The CDR3 extends over 17 amino acids. The CDR3 reads CASSFTTGALSNTEAFF. The DNA of the CDR3 is TGTGCCAGCAGCTTCACAACAGGGGCACTATCGAACACTGAAGCTTTCTTT.

The sample holds a few counts of this clonotype. The J gene is TRBJ1-2, the V gene TRBV7-9; unclear D gene. Germline CDR1 reads SEHNR; CDR2 reads FQNEAQ (reference sequence). CDR3 length: 14 amino acids. Trimming removed 5 bases from V and 6 bases from J, with 16 bases in between. The CDR3 DNA sequence: TGTGCCAGCAGCGCATACCCCTCACCGGATGGCTACACCTTC. Residues: CASSAYPSPDGYTF.

This chain links TRBV11-2 with TRBJ2-7; TRBD2 aligns across 14 bases. Germline values: CDR1 SGHAT, CDR2 FQNNGV. With 3 bases clipped from V and 6 bases from J, the junction kept 4 bases outside the gene matches. This CDR3 has 15 residues. The CDR3 region is CASSFGTSGSGEQYF. The CDR3 DNA reads TGTGCCAGCAGCTTCGGGACTAGCGGGAGCGGCGAGCAGTACTTC. The full variable domain, completed using reference TRBV11-2 and TRBJ2-7, is EAGVAQSPRYKIIEKRQSVAFWCNPISGHATLYWYQQILGQGPKLLIQFQNNGVVDDSQLPKDRFSAERLKGVDSTLKIQPAKLEDSAVYLCASSFGTSGSGEQYFGPGTRLTVT.

This clonotype was counted many times. The chain links TRBV7-9 to TRBJ2-1; no clear D gene. V dropped 3 bases and J dropped 8 bases, with 11 bases sitting between them. CDR1 is SEHNR and CDR2 is FQNEAQ in the germline V gene (reference sequence). The CDR3 length is 13 residues. The CDR3 coding sequence is TGTGCCAGCAGCTTCTTCGACAAAGATGAGCAGTTCTTC. It translates to CASSFFDKDEQFF.

This clonotype has a count of ten or more. This chain uses TRBV11-2 with TRBJ2-1, with TRBD2 matching over 8 bases. The CDR3 is 15 residues long. The V and J ends lost 6 bases and 3 bases, in that order; junction bases with no gene match: 7. Per the germline V gene, CDR1 is SGHAT and CDR2 is FQNNGV. CDR3 residues: CASRSLAGLYNEQFF. The CDR3 nucleotides read TGTGCCAGCAGGAGCCTAGCGGGTCTCTACAATGAGCAGTTCTTC.

This clonotype has at least ten counts. This chain uses TRBV7-9 with TRBJ2-6; the match to TRBD1 covers 8 bases. From germline, CDR1 is SEHNR and CDR2 FQNEAQ (reference sequence). Trimming cost V 8 bases and J 5 bases; bases outside gene matches: 5. The CDR3 runs to 14 residues. The CDR3 spells CASGRTGRANVLTF. DNA of the CDR3: TGTGCCAGCGGACGGACAGGGAGGGCCAACGTCCTGACTTTC.

This clonotype showed up many times. The V call is TRBV3-1, the J call TRBJ2-7; D unclear. This CDR3 is built from 14 residues. The germline V gene has CDR1 LGHDT and CDR2 YNNKEL (reference sequence). V lost 0 bases and J 4 bases, leaving 10 bases between the germline ends. In nucleotides, the CDR3 is TGTGCCAGCAGCCAAGATCTGGGCTATTACGAGCAGTACTTC. Its protein is CASSQDLGYYEQYF.

The table lists this clonotype with a few counts. This chain uses TRBV6-7 with TRBJ2-1; TRBD2 agrees at 10 bases. TRBV6-7 is given ORF status, its function remaining uncertain. The V segment lost 2 bases and the J segment 2 bases; nucleotides outside the gene matches: 12. The CDR3 has 19 residues. The CDR3 sequence is CASSYPPPLAGEAYNEQFF. The DNA for the CDR3 is TGTGCCAGCAGTTACCCCCCCCCTCTAGCGGGAGAGGCCTACAATGAGCAGTTCTTC.

This clonotype was recorded at least ten times. The gene calls are TRBV18 and TRBJ2-4; no clear D gene. The germline CDR1 and CDR2 sequences are KGHSH and LQKENI. Between the trimmed V and J ends, which lost 5 bases and 2 bases, there was a span of 10 bases. CDR3 size: 14 residues. The CDR3 is CASSSTVSKNIQYF. In DNA, the CDR3 is TGTGCCAGCTCATCGACCGTCTCCAAAAACATTCAGTACTTC.

This clonotype was seen ten or more times. This chain connects TRBV11-2 to TRBJ1-1; TRBD1 agrees at 7 bases. The V gene end was trimmed by 0 bases and the J gene end by 0 bases; junction bases not matched to a gene: 4. This CDR3 has 16 residues. Per the germline V gene, CDR1 is SGHAT and CDR2 is FQNNGV. In DNA form, the CDR3 reads TGTGCCAGCAGCTTAGATAGGGGGACAGTGAACACTGAAGCTTTCTTT. It encodes CASSLDRGTVNTEAFF.

The chain has TRBV7-9 and TRBJ1-2; possibly TRBD1 for D (6 bases). Deletions cut 1 base from V and 4 bases from J, with 13 bases between. Germline V CDR1 and CDR2: SEHNR, FQNEAQ (reference sequence). CDR3 length: 15 amino acids. The DNA of the CDR3 is TGTGCCAGCAGCTTAGATTTGACAGGCGTCTATGGCTACACCTTC. This encodes CASSLDLTGVYGYTF.

This clonotype was counted ten times or more. The chain employs TRBV28 and TRBJ2-7; TRBD2 aligns across 9 bases. The V segment lost 1 base and the J segment 1 base; nucleotides outside the gene matches: 11. The CDR3 has 18 amino acids. Per germline, CDR1 MDHEN and CDR2 SYDVKM. This CDR3 is CASSLLFGAGGKSYEQYF. CDR3 in DNA: TGTGCCAGCAGTTTATTGTTTGGGGCGGGGGGGAAATCCTACGAGCAGTACTTC.